This TCR beta chain was documented in a study of T cells after yellow fever vaccination. The study, taken as a whole, reports: Clones from primary vaccination mostly reappeared after the booster (approximately 96% CD4, approximately 91% CD8).

CDR1 is MNHEY and CDR2 is SMNVEV in the germline V gene (reference sequence). Trimming cost V 2 bases and J 9 bases, with 14 bases left between them. The CDR3 contains 15 residues. This clonotype was counted only a few times. Its target is not known. TCRdb independently ran MiXCR on the 5' RACE reads; one entry per CDR3 protein. Altogether 450,000 to 550,000 distinct CDR3 sequences are present, around a fifth being singletons, with the ten largest covering about 16%. The sequence was obtained from a man younger than 30 who received the YFV17D yellow fever vaccine. The input for sequencing was PBMCs, taken 21 days after the first yellow fever vaccination. The V call is TRBV27, the J call TRBJ1-6; possible D gene TRBD1, 6 bases. CDR3 sequence reads: CASSLRPTGLSPLHF. The CDR3, as DNA: TGTGCCAGCAGTTTACGACCGACAGGCCTTTCACCCCTCCACTTT.